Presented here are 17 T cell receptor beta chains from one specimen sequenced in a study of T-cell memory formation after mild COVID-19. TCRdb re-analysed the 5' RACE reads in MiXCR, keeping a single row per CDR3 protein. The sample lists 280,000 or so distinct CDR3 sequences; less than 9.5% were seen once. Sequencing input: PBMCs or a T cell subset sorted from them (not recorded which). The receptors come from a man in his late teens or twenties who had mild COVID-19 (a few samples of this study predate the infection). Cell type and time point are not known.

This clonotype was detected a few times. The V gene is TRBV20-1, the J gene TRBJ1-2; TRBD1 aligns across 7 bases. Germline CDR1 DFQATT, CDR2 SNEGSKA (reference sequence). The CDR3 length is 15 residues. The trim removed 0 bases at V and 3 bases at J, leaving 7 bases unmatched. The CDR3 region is CSARDGTVRHYGYTF. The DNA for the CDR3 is TGCAGTGCTAGAGACGGGACAGTCCGTCACTATGGCTACACCTTC.

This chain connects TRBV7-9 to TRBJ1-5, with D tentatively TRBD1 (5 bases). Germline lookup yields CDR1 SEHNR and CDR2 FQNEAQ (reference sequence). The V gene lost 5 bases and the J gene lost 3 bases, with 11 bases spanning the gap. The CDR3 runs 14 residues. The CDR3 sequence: CASSMDTNNQPQHF. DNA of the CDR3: TGTGCCAGCAGCATGGACACCAACAATCAGCCCCAGCATTTT.

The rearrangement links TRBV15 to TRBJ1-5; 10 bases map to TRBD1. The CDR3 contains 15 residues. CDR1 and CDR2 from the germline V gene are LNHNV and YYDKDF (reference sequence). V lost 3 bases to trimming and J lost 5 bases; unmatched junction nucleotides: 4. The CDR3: CATSRVGQGDQPQHF. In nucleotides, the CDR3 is TGTGCCACCAGCAGGGTAGGACAGGGGGATCAGCCCCAGCATTTT.

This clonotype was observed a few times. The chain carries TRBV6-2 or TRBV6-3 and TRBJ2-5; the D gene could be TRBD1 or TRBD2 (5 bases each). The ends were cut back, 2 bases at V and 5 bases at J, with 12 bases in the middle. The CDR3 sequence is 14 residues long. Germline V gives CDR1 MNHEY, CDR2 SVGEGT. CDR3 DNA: TGTGCCAGCAGTTACGAAACGGGACGGGAGACCCAGTACTTC. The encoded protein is CASSYETGRETQYF.

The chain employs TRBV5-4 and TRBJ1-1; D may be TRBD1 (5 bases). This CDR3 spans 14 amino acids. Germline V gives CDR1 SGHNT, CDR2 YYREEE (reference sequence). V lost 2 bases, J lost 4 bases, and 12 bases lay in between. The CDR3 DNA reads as TGTGCCAGCAGCTTAGACAGCACGGGCACTGAAGCTTTCTTT. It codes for CASSLDSTGTEAFF. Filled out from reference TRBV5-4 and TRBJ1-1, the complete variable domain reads ETGVTQSPTHLIKTRGQQVTLRCSSQSGHNTVSWYQQALGQGPQFIFQYYREEENGRGNFPPRFSGLQFPNYSSELNVNALELDDSALYLCASSLDSTGTEAFFGQGTRLTVV.

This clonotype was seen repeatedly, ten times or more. The CDR3 is CASSLGDQRTDTQYF. The DNA of the CDR3 is TGCGCCAGCAGCTTGGGCGACCAGCGCACAGATACGCAGTATTTT. This chain uses TRBV5-1 with TRBJ2-3; D unclear. With 0 bases removed from V and 1 base from J, the gap between germline ends came to 9 bases. This CDR3 is built from 15 residues. Per the germline V gene, CDR1 is SGHRS and CDR2 is YFSETQ.

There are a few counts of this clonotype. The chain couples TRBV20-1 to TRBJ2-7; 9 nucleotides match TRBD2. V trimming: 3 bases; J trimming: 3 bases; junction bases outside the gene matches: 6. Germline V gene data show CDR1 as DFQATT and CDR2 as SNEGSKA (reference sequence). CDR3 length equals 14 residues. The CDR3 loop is CSARREGAYYEQYV. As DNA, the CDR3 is TGCAGTGCTAGGCGGGAGGGAGCTTACTACGAGCAGTACGTC.

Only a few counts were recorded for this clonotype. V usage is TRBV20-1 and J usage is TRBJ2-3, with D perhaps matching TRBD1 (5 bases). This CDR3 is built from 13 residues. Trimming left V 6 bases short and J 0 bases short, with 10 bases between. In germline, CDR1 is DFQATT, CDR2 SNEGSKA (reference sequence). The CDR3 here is CSARTTSTDTQYF. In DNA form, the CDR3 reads TGCAGTGCCCGGACAACTAGCACAGATACGCAGTATTTT.

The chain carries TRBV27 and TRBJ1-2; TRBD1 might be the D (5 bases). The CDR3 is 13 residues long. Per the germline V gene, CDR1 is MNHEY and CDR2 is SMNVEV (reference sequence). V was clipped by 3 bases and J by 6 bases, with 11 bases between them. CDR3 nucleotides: TGTGCCAGCAGTTTTATAGGGACTCATGGCTACACCTTC. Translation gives CASSFIGTHGYTF.

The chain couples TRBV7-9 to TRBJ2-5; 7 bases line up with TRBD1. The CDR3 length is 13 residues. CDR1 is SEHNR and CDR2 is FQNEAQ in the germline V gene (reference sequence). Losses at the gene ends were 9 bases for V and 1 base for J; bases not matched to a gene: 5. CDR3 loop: CASQTGIQETQYF. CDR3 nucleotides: TGTGCCAGTCAGACAGGGATCCAAGAGACCCAGTACTTC.

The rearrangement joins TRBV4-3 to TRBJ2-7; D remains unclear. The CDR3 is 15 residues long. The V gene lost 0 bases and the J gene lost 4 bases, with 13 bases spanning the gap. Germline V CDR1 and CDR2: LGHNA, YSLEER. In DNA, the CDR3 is TGCGCCAGCAGCCAAGATCTGAGCCCCCGTTACGAGCAGTACTTC. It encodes CASSQDLSPRYEQYF.

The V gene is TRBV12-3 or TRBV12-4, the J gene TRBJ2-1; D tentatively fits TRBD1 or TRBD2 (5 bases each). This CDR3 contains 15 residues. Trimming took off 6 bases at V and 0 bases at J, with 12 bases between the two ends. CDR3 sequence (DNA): TGTGCCAGCAGAAGGGGTGGGAGCTCCTACAATGAGCAGTTCTTC. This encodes CASRRGGSSYNEQFF.

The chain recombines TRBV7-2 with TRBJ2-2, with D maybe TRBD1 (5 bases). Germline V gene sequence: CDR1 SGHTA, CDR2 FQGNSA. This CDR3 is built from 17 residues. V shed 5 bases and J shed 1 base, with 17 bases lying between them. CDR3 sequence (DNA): TGTGCCAGCAGCGGTCAATACACAACAGGGAACACCGGGGAGCTGTTTTTT. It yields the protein CASSGQYTTGNTGELFF.

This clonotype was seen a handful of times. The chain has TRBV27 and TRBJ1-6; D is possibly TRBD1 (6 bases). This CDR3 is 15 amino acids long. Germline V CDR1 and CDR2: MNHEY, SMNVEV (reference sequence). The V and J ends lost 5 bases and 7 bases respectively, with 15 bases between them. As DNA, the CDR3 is TGTGCCAGCAGTGAAACACAGGGTACGAATTCACCCCTCCACTTT. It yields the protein CASSETQGTNSPLHF.

The CDR3 DNA is TGTGCCAGCTCACAGGACGGGACTGCTTTGAGCTCCTATAATTCACCCCTCCACTTT. The encoded protein is CASSQDGTALSSYNSPLHF. The V gene is TRBV18, the J gene TRBJ1-6, with D perhaps TRBD1 (5 bases). V dropped 4 bases and J dropped 0 bases, with 19 bases sitting between them. This CDR3 comprises 19 residues. Germline CDR1 KGHSH, CDR2 LQKENI.

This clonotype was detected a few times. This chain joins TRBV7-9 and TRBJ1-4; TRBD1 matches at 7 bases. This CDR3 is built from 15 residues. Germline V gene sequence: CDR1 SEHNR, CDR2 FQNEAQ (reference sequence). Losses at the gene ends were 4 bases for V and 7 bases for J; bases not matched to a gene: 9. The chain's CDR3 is CASSSFRQGGEKLFF. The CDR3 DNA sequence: TGTGCCAGCAGCTCATTCCGACAGGGTGGTGAAAAACTGTTTTTT.

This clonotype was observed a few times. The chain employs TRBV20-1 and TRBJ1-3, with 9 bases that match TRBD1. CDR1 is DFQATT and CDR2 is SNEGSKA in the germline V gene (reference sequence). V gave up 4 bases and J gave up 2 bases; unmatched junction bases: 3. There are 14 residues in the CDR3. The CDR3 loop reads CSATHRGPGNTIYF. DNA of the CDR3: TGCAGTGCTACCCACAGGGGGCCTGGAAACACCATATATTTT.